A selection of T cell receptor beta chains follows, all from one sample in a study of beta chain features in type 1 diabetes. The protocol was immunoSEQ multiplex PCR, while the TCRdb copy is restricted to in-frame clones and leaves out a portion. Of hundreds of thousands of clones in the sample, about 30% were seen once. The material sequenced was naive CD4+ T cells from blood. Receptors originate from a man between 18 and 35 years old in good health. Each CDR3 is given with its conserved first and last residue. The D gene is left open where the match is weak. The size entry is marked missing in some rows and otherwise reads once, few, many or a size class.

TRBJ1-1,TRBD1,14,TRBV11-1,NA,CASSYRGLNTEAFF,TGTGCCAGTTCTTACAGGGGGCTGAACACTGAAGCTTTCTTT
TRBJ2-1,NA,12,TRBV28,NA,CASSPLRAEQFF,TGTGCCAGCAGTCCCCTCAGAGCTGAGCAGTTCTTC
TRBJ2-3,TRBD2,15,TRBV4-3,few,CASSPTSGNTDTQYF,TGCGCCAGCAGCCCCACTAGCGGGAACACAGATACGCAGTATTTT
TRBJ2-4,NA,11,TRBV7-9,NA,CASMEQNIQYF,TGTGCCAGCATGGAGCAAAACATTCAGTACTTC
TRBJ2-5,TRBD2,15,TRBV7-2,few,CASSDLGTRQETQYF,TGTGCCAGCAGCGACCTGGGGACTAGGCAAGAGACCCAGTACTTC
TRBJ2-1,TRBD2,15,TRBV7-9,few,CASSRGLGTYNEQFF,TGTGCCAGCAGCCGGGGACTAGGGACCTACAATGAGCAGTTCTTC
TRBJ2-2,TRBD1,16,TRBV10-3,few,CAISGTGGHGTGELFF,TGTGCCATCAGTGGGACAGGGGGACACGGCACCGGGGAGCTGTTTTTT
TRBJ2-5,TRBD2,17,TRBV18,NA,CASSPPWTGGSGETQYF,TGTGCCAGCTCACCACCGTGGACGGGAGGCTCAGGCGAGACCCAGTACTTC
TRBJ2-4,NA,13,TRBV5-1,NA,CASREGAADIQYF,TGCGCCAGCAGGGAGGGCGCGGCGGACATTCAGTACTTC
TRBJ2-7,NA,15,TRBV15,few,CATSRVPEVTYEQYF,TGTGCCACCAGCAGAGTCCCCGAGGTTACCTACGAGCAGTACTTC
TRBJ1-1,NA,13,TRBV15,few,CATSRGRDAEAFF,TGTGCCACCAGCCGGGGCAGGGACGCTGAAGCTTTCTTT
TRBJ1-5,NA,16,TRBV5-1,NA,CASSLGPYLSNQPQHF,TGCGCCAGCAGCTTAGGTCCGTACCTTAGCAATCAGCCCCAGCATTTT
TRBJ2-4,NA,14,TRBV6-5,NA,CASSPSRPRSIQYF,TGTGCCAGCAGCCCCTCGAGGCCAAGATCCATTCAGTACTTC
TRBJ2-5,NA,12,TRBV12-5,few,CASAPVGKTQYF,TGTGCTAGTGCCCCGGTGGGGAAGACCCAGTACTTC
TRBJ2-5,NA,14,TRBV5-6,few,CASSLDVVPGTQYF,TGTGCCAGCAGCTTGGATGTGGTGCCGGGGACCCAGTACTTC
TRBJ2-5,NA,13,TRBV4-3,NA,CASSITRQAAQYF,TGCGCCAGCAGCATCACCCGCCAAGCGGCCCAGTACTTC
TRBJ2-1,TRBD2,15,TRBV28,NA,CASISGLAGVHEQFF,TGTGCCAGCATTTCGGGACTAGCGGGAGTTCATGAGCAGTTCTTC
TRBJ2-7,NA,14,TRBV9,few,CASSPTNWPSEQYF,TGTGCCAGCAGCCCAACTAACTGGCCCTCTGAGCAGTACTTC
TRBJ2-6,NA,15,TRBV28,NA,CASTPVYSGANVLTF,TGTGCCAGCACCCCCGTTTACTCTGGGGCCAACGTCCTGACTTTC
TRBJ2-5,TRBD2,13,TRBV5-1,NA,CASSFLAEETQYF,TGCGCCAGCAGCTTCCTAGCGGAAGAGACCCAGTACTTC
TRBJ2-7,TRBD2,13,TRBV19,few,CASSKSGLADQYF,TGTGCCAGTAGTAAATCCGGACTAGCGGACCAGTACTTC
TRBJ2-1,NA,12,TRBV30,NA,CAWSPDIYEQFF,TGTGCCTGGAGTCCCGACATTTATGAGCAGTTCTTC
TRBJ2-1,NA,15,TRBV28,NA,CASSRRATSGDEQFF,TGTGCCAGCAGCCGCCGGGCCACCTCTGGCGATGAGCAGTTCTTC
TRBJ2-3,NA,13,TRBV29-1,few,CSPVPISTDTQYF,TGCAGCCCCGTACCAATTAGCACAGATACGCAGTATTTT
TRBJ1-1,TRBD1,10,TRBV29-1,few,CSAGTDEAFF,TGCAGCGCCGGGACAGATGAAGCTTTCTTT
TRBJ2-7,NA,15,TRBV25-1,NA,CASSELDSSSYEQYF,TGTGCCAGCAGTGAATTGGATAGCAGTTCCTACGAGCAGTACTTC
TRBJ2-5,NA,12,TRBV29-1,NA,CSESSGQETQYF,TGCAGCGAGAGCAGCGGACAAGAGACCCAGTACTTC
TRBJ1-5,NA,13,TRBV30,few,CAWSVAGNQPQHF,TGTGCCTGGAGTGTCGCGGGCAATCAGCCCCAGCATTTT
TRBJ2-4,NA,16,TRBV7-9,NA,CASSLGQGPGVNIQYF,TGTGCCAGCAGCTTAGGTCAGGGGCCAGGAGTAAACATTCAGTACTTC
TRBJ2-7,TRBD2,14,TRBV28,NA,CASGQLAGGGEQYF,TGTGCCAGCGGCCAACTAGCGGGAGGCGGCGAGCAGTACTTC
TRBJ2-2,NA,13,TRBV30,NA,CAWSVRATGELFF,TGTGCCTGGAGTGTACGGGCAACCGGGGAGCTGTTTTTT
TRBJ2-7,NA,14,TRBV7-3,NA,CASSPGPTVGEQYF,TGTGCCAGCAGCCCCGGGCCTACGGTGGGCGAGCAGTACTTC
TRBJ2-7,NA,12,TRBV5-6,few,CASSERSYEQYF,TGTGCCAGCAGCGAGCGGTCCTACGAGCAGTACTTC
TRBJ2-3,NA,16,TRBV4-1,NA,CASSQEMAGTGDTQYF,TGCGCCAGCAGCCAAGAAATGGCGGGGACCGGAGATACGCAGTATTTT
TRBJ2-7,NA,15,TRBV30,few,CAWSTGTPGGYEQYF,TGTGCCTGGAGTACCGGGACACCTGGGGGCTACGAGCAGTACTTC
TRBJ2-7,TRBD1,15,TRBV23-1,NA,CASSHRATGEAEQYF,TGCGCCAGCAGTCATCGTGCGACAGGGGAGGCCGAGCAGTACTTC
TRBJ2-7,TRBD1,13,TRBV7-9,NA,CASSYIRDSESAF,TGTGCCAGCAGCTACATCCGGGACAGCGAGAGTGCATTC
TRBJ2-2,TRBD2,15,TRBV5-1,few,CASQPTSGMIGELFF,TGCGCCAGCCAACCGACTAGCGGGATGATCGGGGAGCTGTTTTTT
TRBJ2-2,NA,15,TRBV5-4,NA,CASSLYGGFGGELFF,TGTGCCAGCAGCTTGTACGGGGGTTTCGGCGGGGAGCTGTTTTTT
TRBJ2-7,TRBD2,16,TRBV4-2,NA,CASSQARASGRDEQYF,TGTGCCAGCAGCCAAGCTAGGGCTAGCGGGAGGGACGAGCAGTACTTC
TRBJ2-3,NA,14,TRBV4-3,NA,CASSQDWGEDTQYF,TGCGCCAGCAGCCAAGATTGGGGAGAAGATACGCAGTATTTT
TRBJ1-5,NA,12,TRBV2,NA,CASSPGRQPQHF,TGTGCCAGCAGTCCAGGGCGTCAGCCCCAGCATTTT